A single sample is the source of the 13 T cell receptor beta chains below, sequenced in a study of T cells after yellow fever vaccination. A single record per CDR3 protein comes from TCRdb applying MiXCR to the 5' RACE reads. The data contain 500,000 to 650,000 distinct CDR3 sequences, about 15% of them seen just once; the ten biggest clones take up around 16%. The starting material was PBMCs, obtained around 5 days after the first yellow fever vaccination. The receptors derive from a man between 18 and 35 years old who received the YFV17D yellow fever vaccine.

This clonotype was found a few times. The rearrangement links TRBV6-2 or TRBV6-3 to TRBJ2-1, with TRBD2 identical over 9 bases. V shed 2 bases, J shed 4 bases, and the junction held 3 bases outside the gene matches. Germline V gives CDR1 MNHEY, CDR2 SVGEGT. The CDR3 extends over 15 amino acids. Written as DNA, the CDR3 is TGTGCCAGCAGTTACCTACTAGCGGGTTACAATGAGCAGTTCTTC. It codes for CASSYLLAGYNEQFF.

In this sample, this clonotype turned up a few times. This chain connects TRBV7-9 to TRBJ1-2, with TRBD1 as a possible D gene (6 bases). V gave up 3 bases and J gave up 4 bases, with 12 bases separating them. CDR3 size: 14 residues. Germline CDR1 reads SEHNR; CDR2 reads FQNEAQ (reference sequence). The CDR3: CASSLVGAGYGYTF. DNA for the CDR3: TGTGCCAGCAGCTTGGTGGGGGCAGGCTATGGCTACACCTTC.

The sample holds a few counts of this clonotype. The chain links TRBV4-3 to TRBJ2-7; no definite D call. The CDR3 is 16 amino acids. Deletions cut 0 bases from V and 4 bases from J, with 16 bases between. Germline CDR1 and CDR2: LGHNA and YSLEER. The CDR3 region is CASSQDWEERQYEQYF. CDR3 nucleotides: TGCGCCAGCAGCCAAGATTGGGAAGAAAGACAATACGAGCAGTACTTC.

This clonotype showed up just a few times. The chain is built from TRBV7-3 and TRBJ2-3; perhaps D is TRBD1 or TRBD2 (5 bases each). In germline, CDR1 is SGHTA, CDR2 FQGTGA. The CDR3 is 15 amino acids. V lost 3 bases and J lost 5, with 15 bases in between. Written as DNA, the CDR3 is TGTGCCAGCAGCTTCTTTACTGGGGGATTAGATACGCAGTATTTT. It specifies CASSFFTGGLDTQYF.

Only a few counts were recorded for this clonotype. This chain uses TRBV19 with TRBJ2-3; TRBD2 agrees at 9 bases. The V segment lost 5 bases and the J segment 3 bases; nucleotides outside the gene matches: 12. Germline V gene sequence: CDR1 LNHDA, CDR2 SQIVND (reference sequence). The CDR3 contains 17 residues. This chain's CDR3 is CASSLLVSGGNTDTQYF. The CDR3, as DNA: TGTGCCAGTAGTCTCCTTGTCAGCGGGGGGAATACAGATACGCAGTATTTT.

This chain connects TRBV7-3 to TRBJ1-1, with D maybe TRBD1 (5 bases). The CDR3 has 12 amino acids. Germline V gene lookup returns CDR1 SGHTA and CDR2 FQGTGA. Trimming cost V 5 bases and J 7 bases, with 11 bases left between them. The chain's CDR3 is CASSQGTGEAFF. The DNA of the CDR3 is TGTGCCAGCAGCCAAGGGACTGGTGAAGCTTTCTTT. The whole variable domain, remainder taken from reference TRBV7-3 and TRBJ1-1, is GAGVSQTPSNKVTEKGKYVELRCDPISGHTALYWYRQSLGQGPEFLIYFQGTGAADDSGLPNDRFFAVRPEGSVSTLKIQRTERGDSAVYLCASSQGTGEAFFGQGTRLTVV.

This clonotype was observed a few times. CDR3 protein: CSATGPTYEQYV. The DNA for the CDR3 is TGCAGTGCTACAGGCCCTACCTACGAGCAGTACGTC. The chain employs TRBV20-1 and TRBJ2-7; D not certain. Trimming took off 4 bases at V and 2 bases at J, with 9 bases between the two ends. Germline values: CDR1 DFQATT, CDR2 SNEGSKA (reference sequence). The CDR3 consists of 12 residues.

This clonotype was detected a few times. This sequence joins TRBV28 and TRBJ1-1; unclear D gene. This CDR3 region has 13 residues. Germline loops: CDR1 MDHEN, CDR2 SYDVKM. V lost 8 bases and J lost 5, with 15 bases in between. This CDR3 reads CASLPAQFTEAFF. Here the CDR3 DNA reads TGTGCCAGCCTCCCAGCTCAGTTTACTGAAGCTTTCTTT.

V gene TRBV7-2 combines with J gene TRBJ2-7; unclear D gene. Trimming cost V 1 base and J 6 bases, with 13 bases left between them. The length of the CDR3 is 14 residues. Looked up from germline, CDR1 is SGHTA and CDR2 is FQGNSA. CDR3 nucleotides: TGTGCCAGCAGCTTAGAAGGTGGGGAAGGCGAGCAGTACGTC. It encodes CASSLEGGEGEQYV.

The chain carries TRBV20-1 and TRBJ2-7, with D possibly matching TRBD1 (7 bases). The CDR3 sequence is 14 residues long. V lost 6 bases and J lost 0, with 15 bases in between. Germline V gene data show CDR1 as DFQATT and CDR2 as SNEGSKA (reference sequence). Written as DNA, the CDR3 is TGCAGTGCGCGGGACAGTAAATTCTCCTACGAGCAGTACGTC. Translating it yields CSARDSKFSYEQYV.

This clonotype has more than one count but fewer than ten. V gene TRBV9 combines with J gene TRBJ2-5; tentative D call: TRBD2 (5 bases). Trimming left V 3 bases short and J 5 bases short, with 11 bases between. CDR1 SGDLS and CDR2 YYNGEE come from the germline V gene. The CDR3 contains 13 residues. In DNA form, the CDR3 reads TGTGCCAGCAGCGGAGGGATTGGGGAGACCCAGTACTTC. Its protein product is CASSGGIGETQYF. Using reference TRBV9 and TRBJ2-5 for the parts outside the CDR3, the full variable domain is DSGVTQTPKHLITATGQRVTLRCSPRSGDLSVYWYQQSLDQGLQFLIQYYNGEERAKGNILERFSAQQFPDLHSELNLSSLELGDSALYFCASSGGIGETQYFGPGTRLLVL.

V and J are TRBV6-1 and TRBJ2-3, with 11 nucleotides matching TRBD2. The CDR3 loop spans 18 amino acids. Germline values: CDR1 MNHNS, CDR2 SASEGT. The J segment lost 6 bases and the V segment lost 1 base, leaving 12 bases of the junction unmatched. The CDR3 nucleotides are TGTGCCAGCAGTGAAGGGGTAGCGGGGGGGATTATTACGGATACGCAGTATTTT. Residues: CASSEGVAGGIITDTQYF.

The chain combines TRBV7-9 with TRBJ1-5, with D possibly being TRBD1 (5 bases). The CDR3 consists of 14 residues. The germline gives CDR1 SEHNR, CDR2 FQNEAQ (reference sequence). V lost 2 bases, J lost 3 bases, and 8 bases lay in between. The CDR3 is CASSLRRANQPQHF. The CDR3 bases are TGTGCCAGCAGCTTACGCAGGGCCAATCAGCCCCAGCATTTT. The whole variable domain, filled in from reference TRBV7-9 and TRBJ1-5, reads DTGVSQNPRHKITKRGQNVTFRCDPISEHNRLYWYRQTLGQGPEFLTYFQNEAQLEKSRLLSDRFSAERPKGSFSTLEIQRTEQGDSAMYLCASSLRRANQPQHFGDGTRLSIL.